This is a list of T cell receptor beta chains from one sample in a study of cytomegalovirus exposure and HLA in healthy donors. The protocol was immunoSEQ multiplex PCR, while the TCRdb copy is restricted to in-frame clones and leaves out a portion. The sample yields roughly 110,000 clones, 70% to 80% seen once. The source material was PBMCs. Receptors were obtained from a boy aged 10-17 years in good health and CMV-seronegative. The CDR3 runs from the conserved cysteine through the conserved F or W. Fields, in order: D gene, V gene, J gene, clone size, CDR3 DNA, CDR3 protein. The D gene is left open where the match is weak. Size tells how often a clone was seen (once, few, many) or the class of an expanded clone, and some rows leave it out.

-,TRBV29-1,TRBJ2-3,-,TGCAGCGTTGAACTTAGCACAGATACGCAGTATTTT,CSVELSTDTQYF
-,TRBV27,TRBJ2-7,once,TGTGCCAGCAGTCTCTTCAGACACTACGAGCAGTACTTC,CASSLFRHYEQYF
-,TRBV5-4,TRBJ1-6,few,TGTGCCAGCAGCTACAGGGAAGGATCACCCCTCCACTTT,CASSYREGSPLHF
-,TRBV30,TRBJ1-4,few,TGTGCCTGGAGTACGGACCCCGGGGTGATACTGTTTTTT,CAWSTDPGVILFF
TRBD2,TRBV28,TRBJ2-1,-,TGTGCCAGCAGTTTATCTCCGGGACTAGCGGGATCGGATGAGCAGTTCTTC,CASSLSPGLAGSDEQFF
-,TRBV7-9,TRBJ1-2,-,TGTGCCAGCAGCACTGGAGGGGGCTACACCTTC,CASSTGGGYTF
-,TRBV10-2,TRBJ1-5,-,TGCGCCAGCAGTGCAGGGGTGTGGAATCAGCCCCAGCATTTT,CASSAGVWNQPQHF
-,TRBV4-1,TRBJ1-5,-,TGCGCCAGCAGCCGGACCTTAAAGGGGCTGGACCAGCCCCAGCATTTT,CASSRTLKGLDQPQHF
-,TRBV5-4,TRBJ1-5,-,TGTGCCAGCAGCTTGGGACCCTCGAAGGGGCGGGGGGGAAGCAATCAGCCCCAGCATTTT,CASSLGPSKGRGGSNQPQHF
TRBD1,TRBV6-1,TRBJ2-7,-,TGTGCCAGCAGGGAACGGGACAGGGGCTACGAGCAGTACTTC,CASRERDRGYEQYF
TRBD1,TRBV5-1,TRBJ2-5,-,TGCGCCAGCAGCAGGGTAGGGGGCGAAGAGACCCAGTACTTC,CASSRVGGEETQYF
-,TRBV2,TRBJ1-2,few,TGTGCCAGCAGTGAGGGCAAAGGCTACACCTTC,CASSEGKGYTF
TRBD1,TRBV2,TRBJ1-5,few,TGTGCCAGCAGTGAAGTTGGCTTTCAGGGGGCCGGAGGGTACAATCAGCCCCAGCATTTT,CASSEVGFQGAGGYNQPQHF
-,TRBV18,TRBJ1-5,-,TGTGCCAGCTCGCAGGGACAACCCCGCGATCAGCCCCAGCATTTT,CASSQGQPRDQPQHF
-,TRBV6-6,TRBJ1-2,-,TGTGCCAGCAGTAGCCGGGACACAGGCGGTAACTATGGCTACACCTTC,CASSSRDTGGNYGYTF
-,TRBV29-1,TRBJ1-2,-,TGCAGCGTCACAGGGAGAATAGGGTATGGCTACACCTTC,CSVTGRIGYGYTF
-,TRBV25-1,TRBJ1-6,-,TGTGCCAGCAGTGAATTCAGGAATCGCATCTCACCCCTCCACTTT,CASSEFRNRISPLHF
-,TRBV7-2,TRBJ1-5,-,TGTGCCAGCAGCTTAGTTCAGGTCGCCAATCAGCCCCAGCATTTT,CASSLVQVANQPQHF
-,TRBV9,TRBJ1-4,-,TGTGCCAGCAGCGTAGGGGCAGGGCCCGGTGAAAAACTGTTTTTT,CASSVGAGPGEKLFF
-,TRBV5-1,TRBJ1-3,-,TGCGCCAGCAGCTTGGTGCCAGGTAGCTCTGGAAACACCATATATTTT,CASSLVPGSSGNTIYF
TRBD1,TRBV28,TRBJ1-1,-,TGTGCCAGCAGTTTCCCCATGACAGGGGGCACTAACACTGAAGCTTTCTTT,CASSFPMTGGTNTEAFF
-,TRBV7-9,TRBJ2-6,-,TGTGCCAGCAGCCCTAGGAGGGCTGGGGCCAACGTCCTGACTTTC,CASSPRRAGANVLTF
-,TRBV6-6,TRBJ1-2,-,TGTGCCAGCAGTTCCTCCGTAGCGTTCTATGGCTACACCTTC,CASSSSVAFYGYTF
-,TRBV28,TRBJ2-3,-,TGTGCCAGCAGTAGTCCGGGCACAGATACGCAGTATTTT,CASSSPGTDTQYF
TRBD1,TRBV15,TRBJ1-2,-,TGTGCCACCAGCAGGTCAAAAGACAGGGGGGATGGCTACACCTTC,CATSRSKDRGDGYTF
TRBD1,TRBV9,TRBJ1-1,-,TGTGCCAGCAGCACGGGACAGGGCGTTGAGGACACTGAAGCTTTCTTT,CASSTGQGVEDTEAFF
-,TRBV19,TRBJ2-7,-,TGTGCCAGTAGTATTACCCGTAGCGAGTACTACGAGCAGTACTTC,CASSITRSEYYEQYF
-,TRBV5-3,TRBJ1-4,-,TGTGCCAGAAGCAACAGCTTCGTTCTCGCAACTAATGAAAAACTGTTTTTT,CARSNSFVLATNEKLFF
TRBD2,TRBV2,TRBJ2-1,-,TGTGCCAGCAGTGAAACTAGCGAATCCTACAATGAGCAGTTCTTC,CASSETSESYNEQFF